The clone carrying this T cell receptor (beta chain) was counted a few times. The data originate from a study of blood T cells in healthy people across ages. CDR3 length equals 15 residues. Per the germline V gene, CDR1 is SGHRS and CDR2 is YFSETQ. The second PCR ran about 6 to 11 cycles with a sample-barcoded 5' primer and J-beta primers. MiXCR, run by TCRdb on the 5' RACE reads, gives a single entry per CDR3 protein. The repertoire holds approximately 800,000 distinct CDR3 sequences, roughly 25% seen once, with approximately 4% in the top ten. These data were also filed under a second study, of T cells of mothers and their children.

This sequence joins TRBV5-1 and TRBJ2-5; D is ambiguous. The J call may be incorrect, as the DNA end agrees better with TRBJ2-7. This sequence was found in a boy under 18 in good health. Source material: blood. The CDR3 reads CASSLARHGPYEQYF. DNA for the CDR3: TGCGCCAGCAGCTTGGCCCGACACGGCCCCTACGAGCAGTACTTC.